This entry lists 9 T cell receptor beta chains sequenced from one sample in a study of blood T cells in healthy people across ages. The second PCR ran roughly 7 to 11 cycles with a sample-barcoded 5' primer and J-beta primers. TCRdb used MiXCR to reprocess the 5' RACE reads, holding one entry per CDR3 protein. This sample has 1.5 million to 1.9 million distinct CDR3 sequences, with 40% to 45% found just once. Sequencing was done on a sample of blood. Receptors originate from a woman aged 18-29 years in good health.

V usage is TRBV2 and J usage is TRBJ2-5; D ambiguous. CDR3 size: 15 residues. Germline V gene data show CDR1 as SNHLY and CDR2 as FYNNEI. The germline V and J ends were trimmed by 4 bases and 11 bases, with 23 bases remaining between them. The CDR3 spells CASSGPQSRTNEQYF. CDR3 nucleotide sequence: TGTGCCAGCAGTGGTCCCCAGAGCCGCACCAATGAGCAGTACTTC.

The chain has TRBV6-5 and TRBJ1-5; D not resolved. Trimming stripped 5 bases from V and 6 bases from J, with 11 bases between. The CDR3 loop spans 13 amino acids. Germline CDR1 is MNHEY and CDR2 is SVGAGI. The CDR3 nucleotides read TGTGCCAGCAGTCGTAACAGCTTTCAGCCCCAGCATTTT. Amino acid sequence: CASSRNSFQPQHF.

The chain links TRBV29-1 to TRBJ2-7; 9 positions agree with TRBD2. Near its end, the DNA agrees better with TRBJ2-5, so the J call may be wrong. The CDR3 runs 14 residues. Per the germline V gene, CDR1 is SQVTM and CDR2 is ANQGSEA. The CDR3 nucleotides are TGCAGCGTCGGAGAGTATGCGGGAGGGGAGACCCAGTACTTC. It translates to CSVGEYAGGETQYF.

The sample holds a few counts of this clonotype. This chain uses TRBV7-2 with TRBJ1-2, with no clear D. The CDR3 spans 13 residues. V dropped 5 bases and J dropped 11 bases, with 18 bases sitting between them. CDR1 is SGHTA, CDR2 FQGNSA, per germline. The CDR3 reads CASSLNYLSGYTF. The CDR3 nucleotides read TGTGCCAGCAGCCTTAATTACCTTAGTGGGTACACCTTC.

There are a few counts of this clonotype. This chain connects TRBV6-5 to TRBJ2-5; perhaps D is TRBD1 or TRBD2 (5 bases each). The CDR3 sequence is 15 residues long. Looked up from germline, CDR1 is MNHEY and CDR2 is SVGAGI. Between the trimmed V and J ends, which lost 4 bases and 5 bases, there was a span of 17 bases. As DNA, the CDR3 is TGTGCCAGCAGTTCCGGACGGGACGGGGTCGAGACCCAGTACTTC. This translates into CASSSGRDGVETQYF.

The V gene is TRBV28, the J gene TRBJ2-1; 8 bases fit TRBD2. The trim removed 5 bases at V and 10 bases at J, leaving 13 bases unmatched. The CDR3 consists of 15 residues. The germline CDR1 and CDR2 sequences are MDHEN and SYDVKM. The CDR3 DNA sequence: TGTGCCAGCAGTGCGCCGGGACTAGGTTCCAAGGAGCAGTTCTTC. Translating gives CASSAPGLGSKEQFF.

This chain uses TRBV5-1 with TRBJ2-1, with D uncertain. From germline, CDR1 is SGHRS and CDR2 YFSETQ. The CDR3 sequence is 13 residues long. The V end lost 0 bases, the J end lost 5 bases, and 6 bases lay between the germline ends. CDR3 nucleotide sequence: TGCGCCAGCAGCTTGGCCTCGGACAATGAGCAGTTCTTC. This encodes CASSLASDNEQFF. Complete variable domain (other parts from reference TRBV5-1 and TRBJ2-1): KAGVTQTPRYLIKTRGQQVTLSCSPISGHRSVSWYQQTPGQGLQFLFEYFSETQRNKGNFPGRFSGRQFSNSRSEMNVSTLELGDSALYLCASSLASDNEQFFGPGTRLTVL.

This chain joins TRBV12-3 or TRBV12-4 and TRBJ2-3, with unresolved D. The CDR3 is made up of 19 amino acids. V shed 0 bases and J shed 0 bases, with 19 bases lying between them. Here the CDR3 reads CASSLAEPLVYSSTDTQYF. The CDR3 DNA reads TGTGCCAGCAGTTTAGCCGAGCCGTTAGTGTACAGTAGCACAGATACGCAGTATTTT.

This clonotype turned up a few times. V is TRBV25-1 and J is TRBJ2-1; D perhaps matches TRBD1 (6 bases). CDR3 length: 15 residues. Between the trimmed V and J ends, which lost 3 bases and 0 bases, there was a span of 9 bases. Germline lookup yields CDR1 MGHDK and CDR2 SYGVNS. DNA for the CDR3: TGTGCCAGCAGTGAGTCGGACAGCTCCTACAATGAGCAGTTCTTC. This gives the protein CASSESDSSYNEQFF.